One sample yielded the 21 T cell receptor beta chains listed below, sequenced in a study of shared clonotypes between healthy human individuals. Data came from immunoSEQ multiplex PCR; TCRdb stores just in-frame clones and leaves some out. Seen here are some 2,500,000 clones, 80% to 95% observed once, and the top ten hold 0.36%. The sequencing input was naive CD4+ T cells from PBMCs. Indicated subset: CD45RA+ positively selected. Receptors originate from a young man in good health. Some clones in this sample may be carry-over from other donors' samples.

As DNA, the CDR3 is TGTGCCAGCAGCTCACGGGGGGGTGGCAATGAGCAGTTCTTC. It translates to CASSSRGGGNEQFF. J is TRBJ2-1 and V is TRBV7-6, with 8 bases matching TRBD2. CDR3 size: 14 residues. The junction had 5 bases not matched to a gene; V was cut back by 4 bases and J by 6 bases. The germline V gene encodes CDR1 SGHVS and CDR2 FNYEAQ.

The V call is TRBV29-1, the J call TRBJ2-1; perhaps TRBD1 as D (6 bases). In germline, CDR1 is SQVTM, CDR2 ANQGSEA. The CDR3 extends over 13 amino acids. Trimming left V 7 bases short and J 3 bases short, with 13 bases between. The CDR3 region is CSATGQIYNEQFF. The CDR3 region has the DNA TGCAGCGCCACAGGACAGATCTACAATGAGCAGTTCTTC.

V and J are TRBV7-8 and TRBJ2-1; the D gene is possibly TRBD2 (5 bases). Germline-derived CDR1 and CDR2 are SGHVS and FQNEAQ. V shed 0 bases and J shed 8 bases, with 14 bases lying between them. The CDR3 is made up of 15 amino acids. The CDR3 spells CASSLAYRLAHEQFF. In DNA, the CDR3 is TGTGCCAGCAGCTTAGCTTATCGTCTAGCCCATGAGCAGTTCTTC.

The chain joins TRBV28 to TRBJ1-5; D is perhaps TRBD1 (5 bases). Germline CDR1 and CDR2: MDHEN and SYDVKM. V lost 3 bases, J lost 2 bases, and 11 bases lay in between. This CDR3 is built from 15 residues. The CDR3 reads CASSFGRAGNQPQHF. For the CDR3, the DNA is TGTGCCAGCAGTTTCGGCAGGGCTGGCAATCAGCCCCAGCATTTT. Looking up the rest from reference TRBV28 and TRBJ1-5 gives the full variable domain: DVKVTQSSRYLVKRTGEKVFLECVQDMDHENMFWYRQDPGLGLRLIYFSYDVKMKEKGDIPEGYSVSREKKERFSLILESASTNQTSMYLCASSFGRAGNQPQHFGDGTRLSIL.

Points on this clone: Other nucleotide sequences from this sample produce the same CDR3. The chain has TRBV5-1 and TRBJ2-1, with 10 bases fitting TRBD2. The CDR3 is 15 residues long. The ends lost 4 bases at V and 4 bases at J; junction bases unmatched: 5. The germline V gene encodes CDR1 SGHRS and CDR2 YFSETQ. CDR3 nucleotide sequence: TGCGCCAGCAGCCCAACTAGCGGGGTATACAATGAGCAGTTCTTC. It is translated as CASSPTSGVYNEQFF.

This clone was seen a single time. This chain links TRBV9 with TRBJ2-3; the D is unclear. Germline values: CDR1 SGDLS, CDR2 YYNGEE. CDR3 size: 12 residues. Trimming removed 4 bases at V and 5 bases at J, with 8 bases between. The CDR3 sequence: CASSLDKDTQYF. As DNA, the CDR3 is TGTGCCAGCAGCCTTGATAAAGATACGCAGTATTTT.

V is TRBV2 and J is TRBJ2-1; TRBD2 agrees at 9 bases. Looked up from germline, CDR1 is SNHLY and CDR2 is FYNNEI. The CDR3 loop spans 14 amino acids. J lost 8 bases, V lost 6 bases, and 8 bases had no gene match. In nucleotides, the CDR3 is TGTGCCAGCAGCCGATTGACTAGCGGCGATGAGCAGTTCTTC. It encodes CASSRLTSGDEQFF.

The chain uses TRBV5-1 and TRBJ2-5; D remains ambiguous. V was cut by 4 bases and J by 1 base, with 11 bases left in between. Germline values: CDR1 SGHRS, CDR2 YFSETQ. The CDR3 length is 14 residues. CDR3 DNA sequence: TGCGCCAGCAGCGATATGGGCGGCCAAGAGACCCAGTACTTC. Translation: CASSDMGGQETQYF.

The V call is TRBV11-2, the J call TRBJ1-2; D gene unclear. This CDR3 spans 14 amino acids. Germline lookup yields CDR1 SGHAT and CDR2 FQNNGV. V gave up 0 bases and J gave up 4 bases, with 9 bases separating them. The CDR3 nucleotides read TGTGCCAGCAGCTTAGATGCGGCCTCCTATGGCTACACCTTC. Translated, it gives CASSLDAASYGYTF.

The chain carries TRBV14 and TRBJ2-7; D possibly uses TRBD1 or TRBD2 (5 bases each). Trimming took 4 bases from V and 4 from J, leaving 20 bases between them. CDR3 size: 16 residues. Germline V lookup: CDR1 SGHDN, CDR2 FVKESK. The CDR3 nucleotides are TGTGCCAGCAGCCCCCCCGGGACCCTTGGCCTATACGAGCAGTACTTC. This codes for CASSPPGTLGLYEQYF.

J is TRBJ2-7 and V is TRBV6-5, with a tentative D call TRBD2 (5 bases). Germline values: CDR1 MNHEY, CDR2 SVGAGI. The V and J ends lost 6 bases and 2 bases respectively, with 14 bases between them. The CDR3 is 14 residues long. The CDR3 spells CASSPRAGAYEQYF. Written as DNA, the CDR3 is TGTGCCAGCAGCCCAAGGGCGGGTGCCTACGAGCAGTACTTC.

The J gene is TRBJ2-3, the V gene TRBV19, with a weak D call TRBD2 (6 bases). The ends were cut back, 4 bases at V and 4 bases at J, with 15 bases in the middle. Germline values: CDR1 LNHDA, CDR2 SQIVND (reference sequence). CDR3 length equals 15 residues. The CDR3 coding sequence is TGTGCCAGTAGTACGGGACTCTACTCCTCAGATACGCAGTATTTT. Protein: CASSTGLYSSDTQYF.

The rearrangement joins TRBV6-1 to TRBJ2-7; either TRBD1 or TRBD2 may supply D (5 bases each). Germline-derived CDR1 and CDR2 are MNHNS and SASEGT. This CDR3 spans 14 amino acids. Trimming pared 7 bases from V and 3 bases from J, leaving 16 bases between. CDR3 DNA: TGTGCCAGCAACCTGGGACGGCCCGACTACGAGCAGTACTTC. This encodes CASNLGRPDYEQYF.

In this sample, this clone turned up once. The rearrangement uses TRBV13 and TRBJ1-6; D is unresolved. Germline CDR1 and CDR2: PRHDT and FYEKMQ (reference sequence). Trimming left V 3 bases short and J 10 bases short, with 10 bases between. The CDR3 is 13 amino acids. This CDR3 reads CASSFNVKSPLHF. CDR3 sequence (DNA): TGTGCCAGCAGCTTCAACGTGAAGTCACCCCTCCACTTT.

The V gene is TRBV18, the J gene TRBJ2-7; 10 nucleotides match TRBD2. There are 14 residues in the CDR3. Germline V gives CDR1 KGHSH, CDR2 LQKENI. Trimming removed 6 bases from V and 3 bases from J; junction bases left unmatched: 5. CDR3 in DNA: TGTGCCAGCTCTTCAGGGACTAGCGTCTACGAGCAGTACTTC. It yields the protein CASSSGTSVYEQYF.

The chain is built from TRBV7-9 and TRBJ1-2; 9 nucleotides agree with TRBD1. The CDR3 sequence is 15 residues long. V shed 6 bases and J 7 bases; nucleotides not matched to a gene: 12. In germline, CDR1 is SEHNR, CDR2 FQNEAQ (reference sequence). The CDR3, as DNA: TGTGCCAGCAGTTTACTACAGGGGGCGTTTGGTGGCTACACCTTC. Translated, it gives CASSLLQGAFGGYTF.

The gene calls are TRBV6-5 and TRBJ1-1; 8 bases are a match to TRBD1. Trimming cost V 2 bases and J 4 bases; bases outside gene matches: 9. The germline CDR1 and CDR2 sequences are MNHEY and SVGAGI. The CDR3 length is 16 residues. CDR3 in DNA: TGTGCCAGCAGTTACCCTGGGACAGGCCGTGTCACTGAAGCTTTCTTT. As protein: CASSYPGTGRVTEAFF.

This clone was found once. This chain uses TRBV5-1 with TRBJ1-1; perhaps TRBD1 as D (6 bases). The germline V and J ends were trimmed by 1 base and 5 bases, with 12 bases remaining between them. The germline V gene has CDR1 SGHRS and CDR2 YFSETQ. The CDR3 consists of 14 residues. CDR3: CASSLIRGGTEAFF. In DNA form, the CDR3 reads TGCGCCAGCAGCTTGATCAGGGGTGGTACTGAAGCTTTCTTT.

The J gene is TRBJ2-7, the V gene TRBV7-3; 8 bases fit TRBD1. This CDR3 region has 12 residues. With V trimmed by 5 bases and J by 6 bases, 3 bases remained unmatched. Germline loops: CDR1 SGHTA, CDR2 FQGTGA. CDR3 loop: CASSDRGGEQYF. The CDR3 DNA sequence: TGTGCCAGCAGCGACAGGGGTGGCGAGCAGTACTTC.

This chain joins TRBV27 and TRBJ2-7; maybe TRBD1 (6 bases). The V gene's germline CDR1 is MNHEY and CDR2 SMNVEV (reference sequence). The CDR3 covers 15 residues. V lost 0 bases, J lost 3 bases, and 12 bases lay in between. This CDR3 is CASSLSIPGVYEQYF. The CDR3 bases are TGTGCCAGCAGTTTATCGATTCCAGGGGTCTACGAGCAGTACTTC.

This clone has only one observation. This chain connects TRBV11-3 to TRBJ2-7, with no clear D. Germline V gene sequence: CDR1 SGHNT, CDR2 YENEEA. V was trimmed by 8 bases and J by 2 bases, leaving 16 bases between them. The CDR3 consists of 14 residues. For the CDR3, the DNA is TGTGCCAGCTCCCCGAATAAGCATGCCTACGAGCAGTACTTC. Protein: CASSPNKHAYEQYF.